This entry lists 26 T cell receptor beta chains sequenced from one sample in a study of monozygotic twins with inflammatory bowel disease. TCRdb reanalyzed the 5' RACE reads, giving one entry per CDR3 protein sequence and no DNA. This table holds more than 350,000 distinct CDR3 sequences. Sample: blood. These receptors were obtained from a human donor with ulcerative colitis or Crohn's disease, or a healthy co-twin of an affected twin (not recorded which).

The chain combines TRBV5-6 with TRBJ1-1. Per germline, CDR1 SGHDT and CDR2 YYEEEE. CDR3 size: 11 residues. The CDR3 is CASSREREAFF.

The rearrangement links TRBV5-1 to TRBJ1-1; the TCRdb D gene call, TRBD1, has no DNA to confirm it. The CDR3 contains 14 residues. Germline-derived CDR1 and CDR2 are SGHRS and YFSETQ. CDR3 protein: CASSPLGPPSEAFF.

This CDR3 is CASSSRASQEAFF. The genes are TRBV5-1 and TRBJ1-1. Germline V gene data show CDR1 as SGHRS and CDR2 as YFSETQ. CDR3 length equals 13 residues. The entire variable domain, with the rest obtained from reference TRBV5-1 and TRBJ1-1, is as follows: KAGVTQTPRYLIKTRGQQVTLSCSPISGHRSVSWYQQTPGQGLQFLFEYFSETQRNKGNFPGRFSGRQFSNSRSEMNVSTLELGDSALYLCASSSRASQEAFFGQGTRLTVV.

This chain links TRBV15 with TRBJ1-4. The V gene's germline CDR1 is LNHNV and CDR2 YYDKDF (reference sequence). The CDR3 totals 14 residues. The chain's CDR3 is CATSRGEGGEKLFF.

The chain has TRBV18 and TRBJ2-5; TCRdb calls TRBD2, which cannot be checked without DNA. The CDR3 length is 16 residues. Germline V gene lookup returns CDR1 KGHSH and CDR2 LQKENI. The CDR3 here is CASSPYKRGAQETQYF.

The CDR3 loop is CASRDSGNTIYF. The rearrangement uses TRBV7-9 and TRBJ1-3. From germline, CDR1 is SEHNR and CDR2 FQNEAQ (reference sequence). This CDR3 contains 12 residues.

This chain connects TRBV19 to TRBJ1-5; TCRdb's D gene call, TRBD1, goes unchecked for lack of DNA. Germline V lookup: CDR1 LNHDA, CDR2 SQIVND (reference sequence). The CDR3 consists of 15 residues. The CDR3 loop is CASSKPGQGTMPQHF.

The CDR3 reads CASSPRRASGRGETQYF. This rearrangement joins TRBV9 to TRBJ2-5; TCRdb's D gene call, TRBD2, goes unchecked for lack of DNA. The germline V gene has CDR1 SGDLS and CDR2 YYNGEE. This CDR3 is 17 amino acids long.

The chain combines TRBV7-9 with TRBJ2-5. There are 12 residues in the CDR3. Germline CDR1 SEHNR, CDR2 FQNEAQ (reference sequence). The CDR3 loop reads CASSSTLETQYF.

The CDR3 protein is CAIRDRTAGELFF. This chain links TRBV10-3 with TRBJ2-2. CDR1 is ENHRY and CDR2 is SYGVKD in the germline V gene. CDR3 length equals 13 residues.

V gene TRBV20-1 combines with J gene TRBJ2-7; without DNA, the TCRdb call of TRBD1 cannot be checked. This CDR3 contains 14 residues. The V gene's germline CDR1 is DFQATT and CDR2 SNEGSKA (reference sequence). This CDR3 reads CSAESGRGSYEQYF.

The chain is built from TRBV7-3 and TRBJ2-2; TCRdb picks TRBD1, but there is no DNA to check that call. The CDR3 contains 16 residues. In germline, CDR1 is SGHTA, CDR2 FQGTGA. CDR3 sequence: CASSLRDRGNTGELFF.

The chain uses TRBV5-1 and TRBJ1-2. This CDR3 contains 15 residues. Germline V gene data show CDR1 as SGHRS and CDR2 as YFSETQ. The CDR3 sequence: CASSLEGGSNYGYTF.

The chain has TRBV19 and TRBJ1-1; TCRdb gives TRBD1 as the D gene, but with no DNA this cannot be confirmed. CDR3 length: 17 amino acids. Germline CDR1 and CDR2: LNHDA and SQIVND (reference sequence). CDR3: CASSIRAGGAENTEAFF.

The rearrangement links TRBV20-1 to TRBJ1-1. Germline CDR1 is DFQATT and CDR2 is SNEGSKA (reference sequence). The CDR3 length is 15 residues. The CDR3 sequence: CSARDWKIMNTEAFF.

This sequence joins TRBV19 and TRBJ2-1; TCRdb indicates TRBD2, and absent DNA this call remains unverified. Germline V lookup: CDR1 LNHDA, CDR2 SQIVND (reference sequence). This CDR3 contains 16 residues. The CDR3 loop is CASRKAGGSSYNEQFF.

The chain employs TRBV29-1 and TRBJ1-2. The germline CDR1 and CDR2 sequences are SQVTM and ANQGSEA. This CDR3 region has 11 residues. The CDR3 is CSVELGKGYTF.

This chain uses TRBV6-5 with TRBJ2-3; without DNA, the TCRdb call of TRBD2 cannot be checked. CDR1 MNHEY and CDR2 SVGAGI come from the germline V gene. CDR3 length: 17 residues. CDR3 sequence: CASSLLPAGTSTDTQYF.

This chain uses TRBV7-2 with TRBJ2-1. The CDR3 loop spans 12 amino acids. Germline assignment: CDR1 SGHTA and CDR2 FQGNSA. CDR3 protein: CASSPQLNEQFF.

The chain carries TRBV10-3 and TRBJ1-1. The CDR3 runs 15 residues. CDR1 is ENHRY and CDR2 is SYGVKD in the germline V gene. The CDR3 sequence: CAISAGITIGAEAFF.

This rearrangement joins TRBV6-1 to TRBJ1-1; the TRBD1 assignment by TCRdb is unverifiable without DNA. The CDR3 covers 15 residues. Germline CDR1 and CDR2: MNHNS and SASEGT. CDR3 loop: CASSPDIYWGTEAFF.

The genes are TRBV29-1 and TRBJ2-6; as DNA is missing, the TRBD2 call by TCRdb cannot be tested. CDR1 is SQVTM, CDR2 ANQGSEA, per germline. This CDR3 has 14 residues. CDR3 sequence: CSVERAEGANVLTF.

The genes are TRBV20-1 and TRBJ2-1; as DNA is missing, the TRBD1 call by TCRdb cannot be tested. Germline V CDR1 and CDR2: DFQATT, SNEGSKA (reference sequence). The CDR3 is 15 residues long. CDR3 amino acids: CSARDWGQGAGEQFF.

The chain recombines TRBV27 with TRBJ2-7; as DNA is missing, the TRBD1 call by TCRdb cannot be tested. The CDR3 totals 14 residues. CDR1 and CDR2 from the germline V gene are MNHEY and SMNVEV (reference sequence). The CDR3 spells CASSPRGSRYEQYF.

The chain is built from TRBV28 and TRBJ2-6; the TRBD1 assignment by TCRdb is unverifiable without DNA. CDR3 length: 17 amino acids. CDR1 is MDHEN and CDR2 is SYDVKM in the germline V gene. CDR3 sequence: CATVQGQGQFGANVLTF.

The V and J genes are TRBV30 and TRBJ1-1. This CDR3 has 13 amino acids. Germline CDR1 reads GTSNPN; CDR2 reads SVGIG (reference sequence). The CDR3 sequence is CAWSGQGITEAFF. The full variable domain, in which reference TRBV30 and TRBJ1-1 provide the parts outside the CDR3, is SQTIHQWPATLVQPVGSPLSLECTVEGTSNPNLYWYRQAAGRGLQLLFYSVGIGQISSEVPQNLSASRPQDRQFILSSKKLLLSDSGFYLCAWSGQGITEAFFGQGTRLTVV.